Given below is one TCR beta chain in context. Its antigen is not identified. The germline CDR1 and CDR2 sequences are SGHTS and YDEGEE. V was trimmed by 0 bases and J by 4 bases, leaving 14 bases between them. The CDR3 length is 16 residues. This sample is part of a study of graft-versus-host responses after intestinal transplantation. Overall study findings and caveats: Circulating GvH clone levels at their peak were associated with HvG declines (early post-transplant). GvH clones were identified in recipient marrow, with some first appearing in ileum or blood.

This table comes from immunoSEQ multiplex PCR, and its TCRdb copy is limited to in-frame clones, with some not included. The sample consists of about 71,000 clones, roughly 88% of them appearing once. The source is a human donor who received an intestinal transplant. V and J are TRBV5-8 and TRBJ2-1; D is perhaps TRBD1 (6 bases). This specimen was unstimulated CD8+ T cells sorted from spleen or lymph node cells, taken before intestinal transplant. The CDR3 DNA reads TGTGCCAGCAGCTTGGCGGGGTGGCAGGGGTACAATGAGCAGTTCTTC. Protein: CASSLAGWQGYNEQFF.